Shown below are 18 T cell receptor beta chains from a single sample sequenced in a study of blood T cell repertoires in COVID-19. Profiling relied on immunoSEQ multiplex PCR, and the TCRdb table lists in-frame clones only, not all of them. The profile shows about 39,000 clones, approximately 80% of them singletons. Sequenced: peripheral blood. These receptors came from a man in his 60s in a cohort sampled during active COVID-19.

As DNA, the CDR3 is TGTGCCAGCAGCCCGGGACTCCCCGCCCCAGATACGCAGTATTTT. The encoded protein is CASSPGLPAPDTQYF. J is TRBJ2-3 and V is TRBV27; TRBD2 might be the D (6 bases). The CDR3 contains 15 residues. V was shortened by 6 bases and J by 4 bases, with 17 bases between the two germline ends. CDR1 is MNHEY, CDR2 SMNVEV, per germline (reference sequence).

This rearrangement joins TRBV20-1 to TRBJ1-1; tentatively, D is TRBD1 (5 bases). Germline V gene lookup returns CDR1 DFQATT and CDR2 SNEGSKA (reference sequence). With 8 bases removed from V and 11 bases from J, the gap between germline ends came to 9 bases. The CDR3 has 8 residues. CDR3 bases: TGCAGTTGGGGGGGGGCTTTCTTT. This codes for CSWGGAFF.

This chain joins TRBV28 and TRBJ2-7, with D unresolved. The CDR3 spans 13 residues. V lost 6 bases to trimming and J lost 4 bases, with 13 bases between them. In germline, CDR1 is MDHEN, CDR2 SYDVKM. The CDR3 nucleotides are TGTGCCAGCAGGTTAGAAAAGAGGTACGAGCAGTACTTC. Translated: CASRLEKRYEQYF.

The genes are TRBV10-1 and TRBJ2-3, with a tentative D call TRBD2 (6 bases). CDR1 is WNHNN and CDR2 is SYGVQD in the germline V gene (reference sequence). V was cut by 6 bases and J by 1 base, with 8 bases left in between. The CDR3 is 13 amino acids. The CDR3 bases are TGCGCCAGCAGGCCGGGGGGCACAGATACGCAGTATTTT. Protein sequence: CASRPGGTDTQYF.

The CDR3 reads CASNREVAQPQHF. CDR3 DNA: TGTGCCAGTAACAGGGAAGTCGCTCAGCCCCAGCATTTT. The chain recombines TRBV19 with TRBJ1-5; tentative D call: TRBD1 (6 bases). CDR1 is LNHDA and CDR2 is SQIVND in the germline V gene (reference sequence). The V end lost 7 bases, the J end lost 6 bases, and 13 bases lay between the germline ends. This CDR3 region has 13 residues.

The V call is TRBV30, the J call TRBJ2-1, with 10 nucleotides matching TRBD2. The length of the CDR3 is 14 residues. Losses at the gene ends were 3 bases for V and 6 bases for J; bases not matched to a gene: 5. Germline CDR1 reads GTSNPN; CDR2 reads SVGIG (reference sequence). The CDR3 DNA is TGTGCCTGGAGGAGCGGGGGGGCTTTCAATGAGCAGTTCTTC. The encoded protein is CAWRSGGAFNEQFF.

V and J are TRBV5-1 and TRBJ2-5, with D tentatively TRBD1 (6 bases). V was pared by 6 bases and J by 5 bases, with 17 bases between. This CDR3 region has 14 residues. Germline V lookup: CDR1 SGHRS, CDR2 YFSETQ. CDR3 protein: CASNTGRWEETQYF. In DNA form, the CDR3 reads TGCGCCAGCAACACAGGGAGATGGGAGGAGACCCAGTACTTC.

V and J are TRBV4-3 and TRBJ2-2; 10 bases map to TRBD1. The CDR3 covers 16 residues. Germline assignment: CDR1 LGHNA and CDR2 YSLEER. After removal of 4 bases from V and 4 bases from J, the junction contained 6 bases not matched to a gene. The CDR3 region is CASSRRQGAGTGELFF. The CDR3 nucleotides are TGCGCCAGCAGCCGGAGACAGGGGGCAGGCACCGGGGAGCTGTTTTTT.

Only one count was recorded for this clone. The rearrangement uses TRBV7-2 and TRBJ2-5, with TRBD2 as a possible D gene (7 bases). This CDR3 is built from 15 residues. V was shortened by 7 bases and J by 5 bases, with 20 bases between the two germline ends. The V gene's germline CDR1 is SGHTA and CDR2 FQGNSA. CDR3 region: CASIQSIGGRETQYF. DNA of the CDR3: TGTGCCAGCATCCAATCCATCGGGGGGCGTGAGACCCAGTACTTC.

The chain joins TRBV7-8 to TRBJ1-5; tentatively, D is TRBD1 (5 bases). The V gene's germline CDR1 is SGHVS and CDR2 FQNEAQ. Trimming cost V 1 base and J 7 bases, with 14 bases left between them. The CDR3 contains 15 residues. The CDR3 loop is CASSLVRGMGQPQHF. The CDR3 region has the DNA TGTGCCAGCAGCTTAGTTCGGGGGATGGGGCAGCCCCAGCATTTT.

The V call is TRBV7-3, the J call TRBJ1-6; D not resolved. CDR1 is SGHTA, CDR2 FQGTGA, per germline. CDR3 length: 14 amino acids. The ends were cut back, 6 bases at V and 7 bases at J, with 13 bases in the middle. This CDR3 is CASSSTGSNSPLHF. In DNA, the CDR3 is TGTGCCAGCAGTTCGACGGGTTCAAATTCACCCCTCCACTTT.

The rearrangement uses TRBV5-1 and TRBJ2-2, with TRBD2 identical over 7 bases. Germline V gene data show CDR1 as SGHRS and CDR2 as YFSETQ. Germline trimming cut 1 base from V and 6 bases from J; bases unmatched to any gene: 3. The CDR3 length is 14 residues. This CDR3 reads CASSLRGDAGELFF. The DNA of the CDR3 is TGCGCCAGCAGCTTGCGGGGGGATGCCGGGGAGCTGTTTTTT.

The chain uses TRBV7-2 and TRBJ2-1; D unresolved. The V gene's germline CDR1 is SGHTA and CDR2 FQGNSA. The CDR3 is made up of 10 amino acids. V was clipped by 3 bases and J by 9 bases, with 3 bases between them. The CDR3 region is CASSFREQFF. In nucleotides, the CDR3 is TGTGCCAGCAGCTTCCGTGAGCAGTTCTTC.

This clone was recorded a few times. The rearrangement uses TRBV10-3 and TRBJ2-7, with D possibly being TRBD2 (6 bases). The CDR3 covers 13 residues. V dropped 6 bases and J dropped 1 base, with 10 bases sitting between them. From germline, CDR1 is ENHRY and CDR2 SYGVKD. CDR3 loop: CAIRSGSSYEQYF. In DNA form, the CDR3 reads TGTGCCATCAGATCCGGGAGTTCCTACGAGCAGTACTTC.

V is TRBV6-5 and J is TRBJ2-7, with TRBD1 identical over 9 bases. V lost 6 bases to trimming and J lost 4 bases; unmatched junction nucleotides: 10. There are 15 residues in the CDR3. Germline lookup yields CDR1 MNHEY and CDR2 SVGAGI. CDR3 sequence: CASSPTRDRVYEQYF. Written as DNA, the CDR3 is TGTGCCAGCAGCCCGACCCGGGACAGGGTATACGAGCAGTACTTC.

The CDR3 coding sequence is TGTGCCAGCAGCCAAGATCGGGCGGGGACCCAGTACTTC. Amino acids: CASSQDRAGTQYF. The chain employs TRBV3-1 (or the pseudogene TRBV3-2) and TRBJ2-5; D may be TRBD2 (5 bases). The V gene lost 0 bases and the J gene lost 7 bases, with 9 bases spanning the gap. CDR3 size: 13 residues. CDR1 LGHDT and CDR2 YNNKEL come from the germline V gene (reference sequence).

The chain has TRBV5-1 and TRBJ2-3, with D possibly TRBD1 on 5 matching bases. V lost 4 bases and J lost 3, with 15 bases in between. Per the germline V gene, CDR1 is SGHRS and CDR2 is YFSETQ. This CDR3 is built from 15 residues. CDR3 loop: CASSPGQGRTDTQYF. The CDR3 coding sequence is TGCGCCAGCAGCCCAGGGCAGGGTCGGACAGATACGCAGTATTTT.

V and J are TRBV6-5 and TRBJ2-7; 8 bases fit TRBD1. J lost 0 bases, V lost 6 bases, and 4 bases had no gene match. CDR3 length equals 14 residues. CDR1 MNHEY and CDR2 SVGAGI come from the germline V gene. The chain's CDR3 is CASSPDRVSYEQYF. The CDR3 DNA reads as TGTGCCAGCAGCCCGGACAGGGTCTCCTACGAGCAGTACTTC.